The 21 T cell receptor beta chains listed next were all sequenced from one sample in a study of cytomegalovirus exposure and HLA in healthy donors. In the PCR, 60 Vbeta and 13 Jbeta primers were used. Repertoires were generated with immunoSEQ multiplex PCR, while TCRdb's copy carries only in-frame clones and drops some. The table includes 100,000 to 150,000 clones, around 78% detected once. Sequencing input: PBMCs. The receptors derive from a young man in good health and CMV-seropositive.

CDR3 residues: CASGTGSLEKLFF. As DNA, the CDR3 is TGTGCCAGCGGGACAGGGTCGCTCGAAAAACTGTTTTTT. The chain links TRBV6-5 to TRBJ1-4; 9 bases are shared with TRBD1. Trimming removed 8 bases from V and 8 bases from J; junction bases left unmatched: 6. The CDR3 runs 13 residues. Per germline, CDR1 MNHEY and CDR2 SVGAGI.

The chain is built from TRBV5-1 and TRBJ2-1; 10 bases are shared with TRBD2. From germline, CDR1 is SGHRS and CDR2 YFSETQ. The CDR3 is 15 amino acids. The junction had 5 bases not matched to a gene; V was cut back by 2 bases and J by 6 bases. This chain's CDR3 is CASSLGSGGGNEQFF. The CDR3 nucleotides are TGCGCCAGCAGCTTAGGGAGCGGGGGGGGCAATGAGCAGTTCTTC. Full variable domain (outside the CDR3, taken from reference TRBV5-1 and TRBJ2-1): KAGVTQTPRYLIKTRGQQVTLSCSPISGHRSVSWYQQTPGQGLQFLFEYFSETQRNKGNFPGRFSGRQFSNSRSEMNVSTLELGDSALYLCASSLGSGGGNEQFFGPGTRLTVL.

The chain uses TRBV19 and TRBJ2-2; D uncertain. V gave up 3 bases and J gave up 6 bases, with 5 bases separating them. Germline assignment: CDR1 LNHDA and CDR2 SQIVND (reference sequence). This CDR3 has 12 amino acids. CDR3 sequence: CASSIFPGELFF. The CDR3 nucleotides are TGTGCCAGTAGTATCTTTCCCGGGGAGCTGTTTTTT.

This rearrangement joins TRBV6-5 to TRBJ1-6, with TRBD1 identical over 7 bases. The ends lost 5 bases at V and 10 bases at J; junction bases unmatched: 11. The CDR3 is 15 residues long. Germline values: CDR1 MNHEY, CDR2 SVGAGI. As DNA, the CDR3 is TGTGCCAGCAGTCGCGGCGACAGGGAAGCATCACCCCTCCACTTT. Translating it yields CASSRGDREASPLHF.

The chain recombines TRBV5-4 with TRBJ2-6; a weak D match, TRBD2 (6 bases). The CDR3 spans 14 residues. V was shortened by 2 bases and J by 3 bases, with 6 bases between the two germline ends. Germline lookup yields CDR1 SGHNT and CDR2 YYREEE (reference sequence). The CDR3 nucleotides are TGTGCCAGCAGCTTCGGGGGTGGGGCCAACGTCCTGACTTTC. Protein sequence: CASSFGGGANVLTF.

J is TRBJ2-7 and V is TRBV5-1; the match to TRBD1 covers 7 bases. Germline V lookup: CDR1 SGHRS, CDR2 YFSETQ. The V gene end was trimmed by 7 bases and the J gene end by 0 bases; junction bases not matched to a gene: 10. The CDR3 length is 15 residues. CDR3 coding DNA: TGCGCCAGCGGACGACTCAGGGGGAGCTCCTACGAGCAGTACTTC. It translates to CASGRLRGSSYEQYF.

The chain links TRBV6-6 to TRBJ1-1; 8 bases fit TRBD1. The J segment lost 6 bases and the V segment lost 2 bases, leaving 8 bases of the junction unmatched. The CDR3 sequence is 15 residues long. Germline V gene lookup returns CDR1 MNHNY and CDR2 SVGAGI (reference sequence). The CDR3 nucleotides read TGTGCCAGCAGTTACAGGGACAGGTCCGCGGCTGAAGCTTTCTTT. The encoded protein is CASSYRDRSAAEAFF.

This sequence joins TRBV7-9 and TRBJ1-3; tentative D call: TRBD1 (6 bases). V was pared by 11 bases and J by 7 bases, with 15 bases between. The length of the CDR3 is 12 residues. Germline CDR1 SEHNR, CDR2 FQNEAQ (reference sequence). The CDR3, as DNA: TGTGCCTTTGACCCGAGGGGGAACACCATATATTTT. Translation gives CAFDPRGNTIYF.

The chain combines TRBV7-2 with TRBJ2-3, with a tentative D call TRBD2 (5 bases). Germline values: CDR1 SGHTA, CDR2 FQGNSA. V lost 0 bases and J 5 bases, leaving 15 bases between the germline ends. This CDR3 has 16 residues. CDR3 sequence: CASSLAYRGFRDTQYF. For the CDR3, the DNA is TGTGCCAGCAGCTTAGCTTACCGAGGGTTTCGAGATACGCAGTATTTT. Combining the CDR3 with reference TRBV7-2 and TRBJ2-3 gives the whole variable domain GAGVSQSPSNKVTEKGKDVELRCDPISGHTALYWYRQSLGQGLEFLIYFQGNSAPDKSGLPSDRFSAERTGGSVSTLTIQRTQQEDSAVYLCASSLAYRGFRDTQYFGPGTRLTVL.

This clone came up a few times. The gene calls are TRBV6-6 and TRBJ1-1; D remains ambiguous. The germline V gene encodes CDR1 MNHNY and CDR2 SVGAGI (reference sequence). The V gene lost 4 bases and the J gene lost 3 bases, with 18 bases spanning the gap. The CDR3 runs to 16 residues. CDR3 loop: CASSWRPKAEDTEAFF. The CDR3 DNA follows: TGTGCCAGCAGTTGGCGGCCGAAGGCAGAGGACACTGAAGCTTTCTTT.

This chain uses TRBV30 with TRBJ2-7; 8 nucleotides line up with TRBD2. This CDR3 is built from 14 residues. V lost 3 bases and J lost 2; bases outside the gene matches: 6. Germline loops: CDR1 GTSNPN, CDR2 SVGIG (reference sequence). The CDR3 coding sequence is TGTGCCTGGAGCGAAAATAGCGGGGCCTACGAGCAGTACTTC. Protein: CAWSENSGAYEQYF.

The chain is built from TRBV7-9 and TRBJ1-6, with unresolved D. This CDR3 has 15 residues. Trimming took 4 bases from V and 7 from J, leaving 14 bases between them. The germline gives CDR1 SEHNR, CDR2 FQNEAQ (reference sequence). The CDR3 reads CASSSLGGGNSPLHF. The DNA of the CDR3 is TGTGCCAGCAGCTCCCTCGGAGGCGGGAATTCACCCCTCCACTTT.

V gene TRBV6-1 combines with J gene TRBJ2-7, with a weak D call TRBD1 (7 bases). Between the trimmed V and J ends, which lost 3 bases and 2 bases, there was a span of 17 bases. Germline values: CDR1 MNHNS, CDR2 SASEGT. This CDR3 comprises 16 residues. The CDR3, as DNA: TGTGCCAGCAGTGAGTCGGACAGGTCGGGGGCCTACGAGCAGTACTTC. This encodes CASSESDRSGAYEQYF.

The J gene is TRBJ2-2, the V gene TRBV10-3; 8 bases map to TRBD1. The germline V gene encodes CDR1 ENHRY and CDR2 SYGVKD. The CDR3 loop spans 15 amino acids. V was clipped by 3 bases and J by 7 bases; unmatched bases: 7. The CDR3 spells CAISEPQGAGGELFF. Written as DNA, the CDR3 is TGTGCCATCAGTGAACCCCAGGGGGCGGGCGGGGAGCTGTTTTTT.

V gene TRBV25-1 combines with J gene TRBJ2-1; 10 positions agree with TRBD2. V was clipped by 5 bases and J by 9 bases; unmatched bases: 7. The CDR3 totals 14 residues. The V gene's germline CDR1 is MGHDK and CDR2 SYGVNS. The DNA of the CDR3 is TGTGCCAGCAGTCCCAGCGGGGGGGCAAGTGAGCAGTTCTTC. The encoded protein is CASSPSGGASEQFF. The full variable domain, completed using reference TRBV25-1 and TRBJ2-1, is EADIYQTPRYLVIGTGKKITLECSQTMGHDKMYWYQQDPGMELHLIHYSYGVNSTEKGDLSSESTVSRIRTEHFPLTLESARPSHTSQYLCASSPSGGASEQFFGPGTRLTVL.

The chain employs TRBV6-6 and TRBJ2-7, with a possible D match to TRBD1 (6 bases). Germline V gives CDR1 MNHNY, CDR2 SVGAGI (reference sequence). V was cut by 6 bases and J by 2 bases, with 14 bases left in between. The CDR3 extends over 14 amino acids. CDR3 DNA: TGTGCCAGCAGCCCCCGACAGGACACCTACGAGCAGTACTTC. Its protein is CASSPRQDTYEQYF.

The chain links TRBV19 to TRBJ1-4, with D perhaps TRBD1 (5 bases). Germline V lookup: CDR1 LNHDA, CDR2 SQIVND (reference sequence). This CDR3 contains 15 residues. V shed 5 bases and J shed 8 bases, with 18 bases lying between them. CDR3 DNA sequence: TGTGCCAGTAGTTCCACCGACACGGGGGTGGAAAAACTGTTTTTT. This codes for CASSSTDTGVEKLFF. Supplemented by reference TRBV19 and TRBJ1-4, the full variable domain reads DGGITQSPKYLFRKEGQNVTLSCEQNLNHDAMYWYRQDPGQGLRLIYYSQIVNDFQKGDIAEGYSVSREKKESFPLTVTSAQKNPTAFYLCASSSTDTGVEKLFFGSGTQLSVL.

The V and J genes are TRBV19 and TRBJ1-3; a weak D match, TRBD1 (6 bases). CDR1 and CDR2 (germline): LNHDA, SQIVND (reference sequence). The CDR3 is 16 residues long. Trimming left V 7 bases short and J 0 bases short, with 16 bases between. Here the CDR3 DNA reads TGTGCCAGTACCCCCTGGGGGGGCCACTCTGGAAACACCATATATTTT. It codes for CASTPWGGHSGNTIYF. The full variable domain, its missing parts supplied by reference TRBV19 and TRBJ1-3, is DGGITQSPKYLFRKEGQNVTLSCEQNLNHDAMYWYRQDPGQGLRLIYYSQIVNDFQKGDIAEGYSVSREKKESFPLTVTSAQKNPTAFYLCASTPWGGHSGNTIYFGEGSWLTVV.

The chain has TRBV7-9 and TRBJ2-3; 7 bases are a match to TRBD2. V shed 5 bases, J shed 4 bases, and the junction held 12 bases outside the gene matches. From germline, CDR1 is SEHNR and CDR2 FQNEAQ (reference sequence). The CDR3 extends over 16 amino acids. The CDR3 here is CASSPSQTSAADTQYF. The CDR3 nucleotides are TGTGCCAGCAGCCCCTCCCAAACTAGCGCGGCAGATACGCAGTATTTT.

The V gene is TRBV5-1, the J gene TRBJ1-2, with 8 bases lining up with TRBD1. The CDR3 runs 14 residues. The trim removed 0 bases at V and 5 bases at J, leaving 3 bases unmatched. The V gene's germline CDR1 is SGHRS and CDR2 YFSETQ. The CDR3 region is CASSLGGQGYGYTF. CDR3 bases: TGCGCCAGCAGCTTGGGAGGACAGGGATATGGCTACACCTTC.

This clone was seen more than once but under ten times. The chain's CDR3 is CASSYFRGRDTQYF. CDR3 DNA: TGTGCCAGCAGTTACTTCAGGGGGCGCGATACGCAGTATTTT. The chain is built from TRBV6-5 and TRBJ2-3; 8 bases fit TRBD1. After removal of 1 base from V and 6 bases from J, the junction contained 3 bases not matched to a gene. This CDR3 region has 14 residues. Germline lookup yields CDR1 MNHEY and CDR2 SVGAGI.